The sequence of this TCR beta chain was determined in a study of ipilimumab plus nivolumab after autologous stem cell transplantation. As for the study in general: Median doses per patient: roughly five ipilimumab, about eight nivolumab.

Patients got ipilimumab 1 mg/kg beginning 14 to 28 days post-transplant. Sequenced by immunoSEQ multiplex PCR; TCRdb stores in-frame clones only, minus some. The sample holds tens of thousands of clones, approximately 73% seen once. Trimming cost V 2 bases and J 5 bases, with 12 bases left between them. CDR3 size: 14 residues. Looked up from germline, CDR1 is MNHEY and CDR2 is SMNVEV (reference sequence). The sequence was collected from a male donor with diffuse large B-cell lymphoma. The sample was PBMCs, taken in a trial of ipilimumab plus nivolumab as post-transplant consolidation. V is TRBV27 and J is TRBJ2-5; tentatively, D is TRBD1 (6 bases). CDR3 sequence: CASSLGGRRETQYF. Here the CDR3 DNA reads TGTGCCAGCAGTTTAGGGGGCCGCCGGGAGACCCAGTACTTC.